Presented here are 10 T cell receptor beta chains from one specimen sequenced in a study of T-cell memory formation after mild COVID-19. In TCRdb, the 5' RACE reads were re-called with MiXCR into one record per CDR3 protein. The sample lists a few hundred thousand distinct CDR3 sequences; approximately 15% were seen once. The source material was PBMCs or a T cell subset sorted from them (not recorded which). The receptors originated from a man aged 18 to 29 who had mild COVID-19 (a few samples of this study predate the infection). Cell type and time point are not known.

This clonotype was recorded a few times. The chain carries TRBV2 and TRBJ1-1, with TRBD1 matching 8 bases. The CDR3 is 13 amino acids. Germline CDR1 SNHLY, CDR2 FYNNEI. V shed 6 bases and J 5 bases; nucleotides not matched to a gene: 5. CDR3 amino acids: CASRENRGTEAFF. The CDR3 DNA reads as TGTGCCAGCAGAGAAAACAGGGGGACTGAAGCTTTCTTT.

This clonotype appeared a few times. This chain links TRBV7-9 with TRBJ1-2, with unresolved D. The V end was cut by 1 base, the J end by 5 bases, with 11 bases between. The CDR3 sequence is 14 residues long. CDR1 is SEHNR, CDR2 FQNEAQ, per germline (reference sequence). Written as DNA, the CDR3 is TGTGCCAGCAGCTTAGGAGGGCCTATATATGGCTACACCTTC. It specifies CASSLGGPIYGYTF. Supplemented by reference TRBV7-9 and TRBJ1-2, the full variable domain reads DTGVSQNPRHKITKRGQNVTFRCDPISEHNRLYWYRQTLGQGPEFLTYFQNEAQLEKSRLLSDRFSAERPKGSFSTLEIQRTEQGDSAMYLCASSLGGPIYGYTFGSGTRLTVV.

J is TRBJ1-1 and V is TRBV7-2; the D gene is possibly TRBD1 (6 bases). Germline CDR1 is SGHTA and CDR2 is FQGNSA. Trimming removed 10 bases from V and 4 bases from J, with 19 bases in between. This CDR3 spans 14 amino acids. The CDR3 coding sequence is TGTGCCACCAGGCGGGGGGCAATTGGCACTGAAGCTTTCTTT. It specifies CATRRGAIGTEAFF.

This clonotype was seen a handful of times. The CDR3 region is CASSPTWTPTNEKLFF. In DNA form, the CDR3 reads TGTGCCAGCAGCCCGACGTGGACACCCACTAATGAAAAACTGTTTTTT. The chain uses TRBV3-2 and TRBJ1-4; the tabulated D call, TRBD1, remains unverified against the DNA. TRBV3-2 is an annotated pseudogene. The CDR3 sequence is 16 residues long.

This clonotype was picked up a small number of times. This sequence joins TRBV19 and TRBJ1-1; unclear D gene. V was clipped by 10 bases and J by 2 bases, with 5 bases between them. Germline CDR1 LNHDA, CDR2 SQIVND (reference sequence). There are 10 residues in the CDR3. In nucleotides, the CDR3 is TGTGCCACCATCAACACTGAAGCTTTCTTT. Its protein is CATINTEAFF.

The chain recombines TRBV4-3 with TRBJ1-1; the match to TRBD1 covers 7 bases. With 0 bases clipped from V and 2 bases from J, the junction kept 6 bases outside the gene matches. CDR1 and CDR2 from the germline V gene are LGHNA and YSLEER. There are 16 residues in the CDR3. For the CDR3, the DNA is TGCGCCAGCAGCCAAGATCCCGGGACAGCTAACACTGAAGCTTTCTTT. Translating it yields CASSQDPGTANTEAFF.

This clonotype was seen a handful of times. The rearrangement joins TRBV7-2 to TRBJ2-3; 9 bases map to TRBD2. CDR3 length equals 13 residues. Germline CDR1 reads SGHTA; CDR2 reads FQGNSA. After removal of 8 bases from V and 4 bases from J, the junction contained 4 bases not matched to a gene. This chain's CDR3 is CASGQRGADTQYF. The CDR3 DNA reads TGTGCCAGCGGCCAGCGGGGGGCAGATACGCAGTATTTT.

This clonotype was recorded a few times. V is TRBV7-9 and J is TRBJ2-5; D may be TRBD2 (7 bases). From germline, CDR1 is SEHNR and CDR2 FQNEAQ (reference sequence). The CDR3 consists of 17 residues. Trimming removed 1 base at V and 1 base at J, with 16 bases between. The CDR3 coding sequence is TGTGCCAGCAGCTTAGGGGGGGGCAGCCCGATCCAAGAGACCCAGTACTTC. Its protein is CASSLGGGSPIQETQYF.

The V and J genes are TRBV5-4 and TRBJ2-3; D may be TRBD2 (6 bases). Looked up from germline, CDR1 is SGHNT and CDR2 is YYREEE (reference sequence). The CDR3 contains 15 residues. The V and J ends lost 3 bases and 8 bases respectively, with 19 bases between them. In DNA, the CDR3 is TGTGCCAGCAGCTCAGCGGAGGGCGGTTCATCTACGCAGTATTTT. It encodes CASSSAEGGSSTQYF.

This clonotype appeared a few times. CDR3 residues: CASSLLGQGLNEQYF. CDR3 coding DNA: TGCGCCAGCAGCTTGTTAGGACAGGGGCTCAACGAGCAGTACTTC. V usage is TRBV5-1 and J usage is TRBJ2-7; 9 nucleotides agree with TRBD1. V shed 1 base and J 5 bases; nucleotides not matched to a gene: 7. The CDR3 has 15 residues. Germline V gene sequence: CDR1 SGHRS, CDR2 YFSETQ.